This record covers a single T cell receptor beta chain. No antigen is known for it. Assay: immunoSEQ multiplex PCR; the TCRdb copy retains only in-frame clones and omits some. The profile shows about 60,000 clones, roughly 85% of them singletons. This entry is derived from a study of T cell responses to AZD1222 COVID-19 vaccine. General study findings and limits: Just five to seven people given AZD1222 tested seropositive at baseline.

Germline assignment: CDR1 SGHVS and CDR2 FQNEAQ. V lost 5 bases to trimming and J lost 9 bases, with 14 bases between them. This CDR3 is built from 13 residues. Sequences were derived from peripheral blood, sampled on day 0 of MenACWY control vaccination. This TCR was recovered from an adult in good health. V and J are TRBV7-8 and TRBJ2-1; D gene unclear. CDR3 sequence (DNA): TGTGCCAGCAGCACCGACCAAGTGGGTGAGCAGTTCTTC. This gives the protein CASSTDQVGEQFF.